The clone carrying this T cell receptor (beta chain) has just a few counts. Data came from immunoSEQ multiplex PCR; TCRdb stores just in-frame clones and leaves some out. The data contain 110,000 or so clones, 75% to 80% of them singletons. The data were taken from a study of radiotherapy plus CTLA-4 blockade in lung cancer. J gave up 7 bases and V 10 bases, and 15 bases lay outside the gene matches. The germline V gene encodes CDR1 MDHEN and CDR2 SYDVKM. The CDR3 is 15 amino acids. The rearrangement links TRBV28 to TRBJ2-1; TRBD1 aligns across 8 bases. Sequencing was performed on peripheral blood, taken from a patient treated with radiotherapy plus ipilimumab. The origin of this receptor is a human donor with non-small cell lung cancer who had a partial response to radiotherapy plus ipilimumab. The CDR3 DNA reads TGTGCCACCCTACCCTTTCCCGGGACAGGTAATGAGCAGTTCTTC. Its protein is CATLPFPGTGNEQFF.